One sample yielded the 19 T cell receptor beta chains listed below, sequenced in a study of blood T cell repertoires in COVID-19. Sequencing used immunoSEQ multiplex PCR; TCRdb keeps in-frame clones, though not all of them. The table records tens of thousands of clones, 65% to 90% of them present only once. The sample was peripheral blood. The receptors derive from a woman aged 55 to 70 with active COVID-19.

CDR3 region: CASIFRGNTEAFF. The CDR3 DNA follows: TGTGCCAGCATTTTTAGGGGGAACACTGAAGCTTTCTTT. The chain recombines TRBV6-6 with TRBJ1-1, with D perhaps matching TRBD1 (5 bases). Per germline, CDR1 MNHNY and CDR2 SVGAGI (reference sequence). The V end lost 7 bases, the J end lost 1 base, and 10 bases lay between the germline ends. The CDR3 is 13 residues long.

This clone was recorded only once. The V gene is TRBV5-1, the J gene TRBJ2-3; 8 bases are a match to TRBD2. Germline trimming cut 6 bases from V and 6 bases from J; bases unmatched to any gene: 18. CDR1 is SGHRS and CDR2 is YFSETQ in the germline V gene. The CDR3 loop spans 17 amino acids. CDR3 nucleotides: TGCGCCAGCAAGTATGGTGGCAAGCGGGAGCCTCTGGATACGCAGTATTTT. It codes for CASKYGGKREPLDTQYF.

The V call is TRBV29-1, the J call TRBJ2-1; TRBD2 aligns across 7 bases. Germline lookup yields CDR1 SQVTM and CDR2 ANQGSEA. The CDR3 totals 14 residues. CDR3 DNA sequence: TGCATTGCCACGGGGCCTAGCGGTTACAATGAGCAGTTCTTC. Translating it yields CIATGPSGYNEQFF.

The chain is built from TRBV14 and TRBJ2-7, with a possible D match to TRBD2 (5 bases). Trimming removed 4 bases from V and 2 bases from J, with 18 bases in between. This CDR3 has 16 amino acids. CDR1 is SGHDN and CDR2 is FVKESK in the germline V gene. The DNA for the CDR3 is TGTGCCAGCAGCCGCCTGTGGAGCGGTAGGGCCTACGAGCAGTACTTC. As protein: CASSRLWSGRAYEQYF. Variable domain in full (rest from reference TRBV14 and TRBJ2-7): EAGVTQFPSHSVIEKGQTVTLRCDPISGHDNLYWYRRVMGKEIKFLLHFVKESKQDESGMPNNRFLAERTGGTYSTLKVQPAELEDSGVYFCASSRLWSGRAYEQYFGPGTRLTVT.

This chain links TRBV3-1 (or the pseudogene TRBV3-2) with TRBJ1-6; a weak D match, TRBD1 (6 bases). This CDR3 region has 13 residues. CDR1 is LGHDT and CDR2 is YNNKEL in the germline V gene (reference sequence). The germline V and J ends were trimmed by 0 bases and 9 bases, with 6 bases remaining between them. CDR3 in DNA: TGTGCCAGCAGCCAAGACAGGGGTTCACCCCTCCACTTT. It translates to CASSQDRGSPLHF.

The rearrangement links TRBV5-8 to TRBJ2-1, with D possibly being TRBD2 (7 bases). CDR1 SGHTS and CDR2 YDEGEE come from the germline V gene. The CDR3 extends over 13 amino acids. Trimming left V 4 bases short and J 11 bases short, with 16 bases between. CDR3 in amino acids: CASSTRGGPKQFF. Written as DNA, the CDR3 is TGTGCCAGCAGCACAAGGGGGGGACCTAAGCAGTTCTTC.

The J gene is TRBJ1-5, the V gene TRBV6-5; TRBD1 aligns across 7 bases. Germline lookup yields CDR1 MNHEY and CDR2 SVGAGI. There are 13 residues in the CDR3. The V and J ends lost 10 bases and 1 base, in that order; junction bases with no gene match: 4. CDR3 amino acids: CATHRGSNQPQHF. As DNA, the CDR3 is TGTGCCACCCACAGGGGAAGCAATCAGCCCCAGCATTTT.

A single count supports this clone. V is TRBV19 and J is TRBJ1-1, with D possibly TRBD1 on 6 matching bases. The length of the CDR3 is 14 residues. The ends were cut back, 6 bases at V and 1 base at J, with 12 bases in the middle. CDR1 and CDR2 (germline): LNHDA, SQIVND (reference sequence). The CDR3 loop is CASRFRTENTEAFF. CDR3 in DNA: TGTGCCAGTAGGTTTCGGACAGAGAACACTGAAGCTTTCTTT.

The V call is TRBV30, the J call TRBJ1-6; weak D call: TRBD1 (5 bases). Germline V gives CDR1 GTSNPN, CDR2 SVGIG (reference sequence). Trimming pared 5 bases from V and 5 bases from J, leaving 10 bases between. CDR3 size: 13 residues. The CDR3 protein is CAWGRQHNSPLHF. The CDR3 nucleotides are TGTGCCTGGGGAAGACAGCATAATTCACCCCTCCACTTT.

This chain links TRBV6-5 with TRBJ2-1; 7 positions match TRBD2. The CDR3 extends over 12 amino acids. CDR1 is MNHEY and CDR2 is SVGAGI in the germline V gene. V was pared by 6 bases and J by 6 bases, with 2 bases of the junction left unmatched. The CDR3 here is CASSTSANEQFF. DNA of the CDR3: TGTGCCAGCAGCACTAGCGCCAATGAGCAGTTCTTC.

This clone was recorded a few times. The chain has TRBV18 and TRBJ1-6; D might be TRBD1 (6 bases). The CDR3 is 14 residues long. V shed 4 bases and J shed 17 bases, with 21 bases lying between them. The germline gives CDR1 KGHSH, CDR2 LQKENI. CDR3 residues: CASSRGQSGGEVHF. The DNA of the CDR3 is TGTGCCAGCTCACGCGGACAGTCTGGGGGCGAAGTCCACTTT.

This rearrangement joins TRBV6-4 to TRBJ1-1, with TRBD1 matching 8 bases. This CDR3 is built from 14 residues. J was trimmed by 8 bases and V by 4 bases; bases with no gene match: 9. The germline CDR1 and CDR2 sequences are MRHNA and SNTAGT. The CDR3 DNA reads TGTGCCAGCAGTGGTAGTCCAGGACAGGGCGAAGCTTTCTTT. Protein product: CASSGSPGQGEAFF.

The chain has TRBV3-1 (or the pseudogene TRBV3-2) and TRBJ2-1; D call uncertain. With 0 bases removed from V and 2 bases from J, the gap between germline ends came to 8 bases. Germline V lookup: CDR1 LGHDT, CDR2 YNNKEL (reference sequence). The CDR3 runs to 15 residues. The CDR3 protein is CASSQDSLPYNEQFF. The CDR3 nucleotides read TGTGCCAGCAGCCAAGATTCCCTACCCTACAATGAGCAGTTCTTC.

This clone was detected once. The genes are TRBV28 and TRBJ1-5; TRBD1 might be the D (5 bases). This CDR3 spans 13 amino acids. Trimming took off 4 bases at V and 5 bases at J, with 9 bases between the two ends. The germline gives CDR1 MDHEN, CDR2 SYDVKM. The CDR3 region is CASSWRGDQPQHF. The CDR3 DNA follows: TGTGCCAGCAGTTGGAGGGGTGATCAGCCCCAGCATTTT.

V usage is TRBV6-1 and J usage is TRBJ1-3, with unresolved D. The CDR3 has 13 amino acids. Germline-derived CDR1 and CDR2 are MNHNS and SASEGT. The V and J ends lost 7 bases and 2 bases respectively, with 9 bases between them. The CDR3 DNA reads TGTGCCAGCACGGAGGGTCCTGGAAACACCATATATTTT. Protein product: CASTEGPGNTIYF.

The chain uses TRBV2 and TRBJ2-3; D is unclear. The CDR3 length is 12 residues. V was clipped by 1 base and J by 6 bases, with 5 bases between them. CDR1 and CDR2 (germline): SNHLY, FYNNEI. CDR3 DNA sequence: TGTGCCAGCAGTGAAGTACTTGATACGCAGTATTTT. Amino acids: CASSEVLDTQYF.

The chain couples TRBV5-4 to TRBJ2-7, with D maybe TRBD1 (5 bases). Per the germline V gene, CDR1 is SGHNT and CDR2 is YYREEE (reference sequence). The V end was cut by 0 bases, the J end by 1 base, with 8 bases between. This CDR3 spans 14 amino acids. For the CDR3, the DNA is TGTGCCAGCAGCTTGGGGGCAGGGTCCTACGAGCAGTACTTC. Its protein is CASSLGAGSYEQYF.

This chain connects TRBV30 to TRBJ1-2, with 7 bases identical to TRBD1. J was trimmed by 6 bases and V by 4 bases; bases with no gene match: 8. The germline gives CDR1 GTSNPN, CDR2 SVGIG (reference sequence). CDR3 length: 13 amino acids. CDR3 bases: TGTGCCTGGACACATCAACAGGGGCATGGCTACACCTTC. Encoded protein: CAWTHQQGHGYTF.

The chain is built from TRBV2 and TRBJ2-4; possibly TRBD1 for D (6 bases). Germline V gene sequence: CDR1 SNHLY, CDR2 FYNNEI. The CDR3 length is 14 residues. Between the trimmed V and J ends, which lost 5 bases and 1 base, there was a span of 9 bases. The CDR3 region is CASSSRGAKNIQYF. CDR3 nucleotides: TGTGCCAGCAGTAGCAGGGGTGCCAAAAACATTCAGTACTTC.